This TCR beta chain was sequenced in a study of T cell repertoires in cytomegalovirus infection. TCRdb re-derived calls from the reads in MiXCR, one entry per CDR3 protein. This table holds 150,000 to 200,000 distinct CDR3 sequences, 14% found once. This clonotype came up many times. Losses at the gene ends were 4 bases for V and 3 bases for J; bases not matched to a gene: 8. CDR3 length equals 16 residues. The receptor comes from a human donor in good health (CMV status not recorded). Some clones in this sample may be carry-over from other donors' samples. The chain recombines TRBV12-3 or TRBV12-4 with TRBJ1-2; 10 bases map to TRBD1. Specimen: PBMCs. The CDR3: CASSSDRGRNYYGYTF. In DNA form, the CDR3 reads TGTGCCAGCAGTTCAGACAGGGGGCGCAATTACTATGGCTACACCTTC.